This TCR beta chain was sequenced for a study of T cell repertoires in cytomegalovirus infection. Turning to the study itself: CMV epitopes that were recently identified and HLA-C-restricted were used alongside well-studied HLA-B-restricted ones.

In regard to this clonotype: Its target is not known.

The CDR3 is made up of 15 amino acids. Germline V gene sequence: CDR1 SGHKS, CDR2 YYEKEE (reference sequence). V was clipped by 3 bases and J by 4 bases; unmatched bases: 5. MiXCR, applied by TCRdb to the reads, yields one record per CDR3 protein. The table records approximately 990,000 distinct CDR3 sequences, about 33% of them present only once. Regarding the study as a whole: HLA-C-restricted CMV-specific TCR beta clonotypes prevailed in the ex vivo response. CMV carriers with the relevant HLA were identified by cumulative public TCR beta family frequency.

The origin of this receptor is a human donor in good health (CMV status not recorded). Some clones in this sample may be carry-over from other donors' samples. The V call is TRBV5-5, the J call TRBJ2-7; 12 bases line up with TRBD2. Sequenced material: cultured CD8+ T cells from PBMCs, taken from culture after CMV antigen stimulation. DNA of the CDR3: TGTGCCAGCAGCTCTAGCGGGGGGGGACATTACGAGCAGTACTTC. Its protein is CASSSSGGGHYEQYF.